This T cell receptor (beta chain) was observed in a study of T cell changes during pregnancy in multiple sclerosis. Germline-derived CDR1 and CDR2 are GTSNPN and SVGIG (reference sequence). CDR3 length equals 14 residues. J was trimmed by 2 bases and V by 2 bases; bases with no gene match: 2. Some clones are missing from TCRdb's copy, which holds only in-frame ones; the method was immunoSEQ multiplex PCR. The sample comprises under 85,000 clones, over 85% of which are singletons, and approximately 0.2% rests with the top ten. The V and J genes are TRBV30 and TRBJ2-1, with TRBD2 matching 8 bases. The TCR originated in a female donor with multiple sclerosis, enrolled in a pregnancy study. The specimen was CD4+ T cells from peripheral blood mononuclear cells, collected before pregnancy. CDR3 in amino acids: CAWSSGSTYNEQFF. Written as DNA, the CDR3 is TGTGCCTGGAGTAGCGGGAGTACCTACAATGAGCAGTTCTTC. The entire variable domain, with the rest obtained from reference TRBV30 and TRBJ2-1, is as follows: SQTIHQWPATLVQPVGSPLSLECTVEGTSNPNLYWYRQAAGRGLQLLFYSVGIGQISSEVPQNLSASRPQDRQFILSSKKLLLSDSGFYLCAWSSGSTYNEQFFGPGTRLTVL.